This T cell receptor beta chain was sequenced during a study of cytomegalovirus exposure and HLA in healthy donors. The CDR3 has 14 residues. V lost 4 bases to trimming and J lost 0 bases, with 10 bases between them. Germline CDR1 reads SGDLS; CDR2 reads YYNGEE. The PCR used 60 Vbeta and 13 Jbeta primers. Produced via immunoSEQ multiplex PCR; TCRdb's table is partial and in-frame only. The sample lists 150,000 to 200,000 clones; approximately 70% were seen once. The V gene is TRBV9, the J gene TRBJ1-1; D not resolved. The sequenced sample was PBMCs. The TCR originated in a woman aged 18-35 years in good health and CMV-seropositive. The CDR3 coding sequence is TGTGCCAGCAGCAGAAATGCGGTGAACACTGAAGCTTTCTTT. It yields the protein CASSRNAVNTEAFF.